The 8 T cell receptor beta chains below come from one sample, sequenced in a study of T cell changes during pregnancy in multiple sclerosis. Assay used: immunoSEQ multiplex PCR; TCRdb lists only in-frame clones, some missing. This table has about 67,000 clones, about 90% appearing once. The source material was peripheral blood, sampled in the first trimester of pregnancy. The receptors here all came from a female donor in good health, enrolled as a control in a pregnancy study.

The chain couples TRBV29-1 to TRBJ1-2; 9 nucleotides match TRBD1. Germline V gene sequence: CDR1 SQVTM, CDR2 ANQGSEA. The trim removed 6 bases at V and 8 bases at J, leaving 13 bases unmatched. This CDR3 spans 14 amino acids. The CDR3 nucleotides read TGCAGCGTGTCACGCGACAGGGGGTCTGGGGGCTACACCTTC. It translates to CSVSRDRGSGGYTF. Complete variable domain (other parts from reference TRBV29-1 and TRBJ1-2): SAVISQKPSRDICQRGTSLTIQCQVDSQVTMMFWYRQQPGQSLTLIATANQGSEATYESGFVIDKFPISRPNLTFSTLTVSNMSPEDSSIYLCSVSRDRGSGGYTFGSGTRLTVV.

This chain links TRBV28 with TRBJ2-5; the match to TRBD1 covers 10 bases. The CDR3 sequence is 14 residues long. The trim removed 4 bases at V and 4 bases at J, leaving 3 bases unmatched. Germline-derived CDR1 and CDR2 are MDHEN and SYDVKM. The CDR3 sequence is CASSSDRGRETQYF. The CDR3 nucleotides are TGTGCCAGCAGTTCGGACAGGGGGAGAGAGACCCAGTACTTC.

The rearrangement links TRBV15 to TRBJ2-7; D possibly corresponds to TRBD1 (6 bases). V lost 0 bases and J lost 2, with 14 bases in between. Per the germline V gene, CDR1 is LNHNV and CDR2 is YYDKDF (reference sequence). The CDR3 loop spans 16 amino acids. CDR3 in DNA: TGTGCCACCAGCAGAGACGGGACATCTAACCCCTACGAGCAGTACTTC. This sequence encodes CATSRDGTSNPYEQYF.

This clone has a single count. The chain combines TRBV6-1 with TRBJ2-4; possible D gene TRBD2, 7 bases. Trimming took 5 bases from V and 3 from J, leaving 14 bases between them. The CDR3 extends over 15 amino acids. The V gene's germline CDR1 is MNHNS and CDR2 SASEGT. The CDR3 nucleotides are TGTGCCAGCAGTATACAGGGAGGGAGCAAAAACATTCAGTACTTC. As protein: CASSIQGGSKNIQYF.

The V call is TRBV18, the J call TRBJ1-2, with D tentatively TRBD1 (5 bases). Trimming shortened V by 6 bases and J by 4 bases, and 12 bases separated the two germline ends. Germline V gene sequence: CDR1 KGHSH, CDR2 LQKENI. CDR3 length: 13 amino acids. The CDR3 loop reads CASSYRQTYGYTF. In nucleotides, the CDR3 is TGTGCCAGCTCTTACAGACAGACCTATGGCTACACCTTC.

This sequence joins TRBV6-5 and TRBJ2-7, with D possibly TRBD2 on 6 matching bases. CDR1 is MNHEY, CDR2 SVGAGI, per germline. V was cut by 6 bases and J by 7 bases, with 13 bases left in between. This CDR3 has 12 amino acids. CDR3 coding DNA: TGTGCCAGCAGAGGGACGGCGGGGGAGCAGTACTTC. Its translation is CASRGTAGEQYF.

CDR3 amino acids: CASSLLPAGTTDTQYF. For the CDR3, the DNA is TGCGCCAGCAGCTTGCTGCCAGCGGGCACCACAGATACGCAGTATTTT. The J gene is TRBJ2-3, the V gene TRBV5-1, with D possibly being TRBD2 (6 bases). This CDR3 is built from 16 residues. Germline V gene sequence: CDR1 SGHRS, CDR2 YFSETQ. Deletions cut 1 base from V and 2 bases from J, with 14 bases between.

This clone was picked up a small number of times. This chain connects TRBV2 to TRBJ1-5; 7 bases are a match to TRBD1. Germline trimming cut 5 bases from V and 3 bases from J; bases unmatched to any gene: 4. CDR3 length equals 14 residues. CDR1 and CDR2 from the germline V gene are SNHLY and FYNNEI. CDR3 coding DNA: TGTGCCAGCAGTCGGACAGGCACCAATCAGCCCCAGCATTTT. Amino acid sequence: CASSRTGTNQPQHF.